This T cell receptor (beta chain) originates from a study of cytomegalovirus exposure and HLA in healthy donors. Study results and limitations: Most CMV-associated TCR beta chains appeared HLA-restricted in a later analysis.

60 Vbeta and 13 Jbeta primers were used in PCR. Measured with immunoSEQ multiplex PCR; TCRdb has only the in-frame clones, and not every one. This table has about 220,000 clones, around 76% appearing once. This clone was counted between two and nine times. The target antigen is unknown. CDR3 size: 14 residues. V was pared by 3 bases and J by 4 bases, with 0 bases of the junction left unmatched. Germline V CDR1 and CDR2: SGHDT, YYEEEE. Specimen: PBMCs. The chain uses TRBV5-6 and TRBJ1-5, with TRBD1 identical over 11 bases. The clonotype originates from a man aged 35 to 55 in good health and CMV-seropositive. CDR3 residues: CASSWDRGNQPQHF. The CDR3 region has the DNA TGTGCCAGCAGCTGGGACAGGGGGAATCAGCCCCAGCATTTT.